This T cell receptor beta chain was identified in a study of blood T cell repertoires in COVID-19. Across the whole study: Nucleic acid was either cDNA or gDNA, and it came from T cells, B-cell-depleted T cells, or PBMCs.

This clone appeared a single time. Data came from immunoSEQ multiplex PCR; TCRdb stores just in-frame clones and leaves some out. The repertoire holds under 200,000 clones, with more than 65% as singletons. The CDR3 extends over 14 amino acids. This chain uses TRBV12-1 with TRBJ2-7; the table calls TRBD2, which could not be checked here. TRBV12-1 is a known pseudogene. The clonotype was recovered from a woman in her thirties or forties with acute COVID-19. Sequenced material: PBMCs or T cells enriched from blood (not recorded which). CDR3 sequence: CARAASGSDYEQYF. Here the CDR3 DNA reads TGTGCCAGGGCGGCTAGCGGGAGCGACTACGAGCAGTACTTC.